The 10 T cell receptor beta chains below were found in one sample sequenced in a study of neurological immune-mediated disorders (dated by TCRdb to the late 2010s). According to the study, the label for this sample's time point signals: longitudinal time-point 1 (baseline). To prepare the library, 5' RACE was applied. Sequencing instrument: Illumina HiSeq 2500. The raw public data were reprocessed by TCRdb itself: fastp quality trimming at Q25, MiXCR clonotype calling, in-frame beta chains only. Each record represents a unique CDR3 protein, reported with the most common genes and DNA among its rows. The sample table records some 60,000 distinct CDR3 sequences; approximately 11% of these occur just once. The ten largest make up approximately 6.6% of the sample. What was sequenced was PBMCs. The receptors here all came from a male donor with HTLV-1-associated myelopathy (HAM/TSP).

This clonotype was detected a few times. The J gene is TRBJ1-5, the V gene TRBV6-1, with TRBD1 matching 9 bases. The CDR3 spans 16 residues. The junction had 13 bases not matched to a gene; V was cut back by 6 bases and J by 7 bases. Germline V lookup: CDR1 MNHNS, CDR2 SASEGT. In DNA, the CDR3 is TGTGCCAGCAGCCCAATTCGGGGACAGGGTGGCCAGCCCCAGCATTTT. Protein sequence: CASSPIRGQGGQPQHF.

This clonotype was detected many times. The chain carries TRBV5-1 and TRBJ2-5; TRBD2 aligns across 9 bases. Looked up from germline, CDR1 is SGHRS and CDR2 is YFSETQ. The CDR3 covers 15 residues. V was pared by 0 bases and J by 3 bases, with 3 bases of the junction left unmatched. The CDR3 here is CASSLGLADKETQYF. The CDR3 DNA follows: TGCGCCAGCAGCTTGGGACTAGCGGACAAAGAGACCCAGTACTTC.

This clonotype was counted many times. The chain carries TRBV6-1 and TRBJ2-3; TRBD1 aligns across 8 bases. Germline V gene sequence: CDR1 MNHNS, CDR2 SASEGT. This CDR3 is built from 15 residues. After removal of 6 bases from V and 2 bases from J, the junction contained 7 bases not matched to a gene. The CDR3 sequence is CASRRTGTNTDTQYF. In DNA form, the CDR3 reads TGTGCCAGCAGGAGGACAGGGACAAACACAGATACGCAGTATTTT.

This clonotype was seen ten or more times. The chain recombines TRBV12-3 or TRBV12-4 with TRBJ2-3, with TRBD2 as a possible D gene (6 bases). V was cut by 2 bases and J by 2 bases, with 17 bases left in between. The CDR3 runs 17 residues. CDR3 loop: CASSLRESFHVTDTQYF. CDR3 coding DNA: TGTGCCAGCAGTTTACGGGAGTCCTTCCATGTCACAGATACGCAGTATTTT.

There are many counts of this clonotype. V is TRBV15 and J is TRBJ1-2; 7 bases align to TRBD1. CDR1 is LNHNV, CDR2 YYDKDF, per germline (reference sequence). V shed 4 bases and J 4 bases; nucleotides not matched to a gene: 6. The CDR3 extends over 14 amino acids. The CDR3 loop is CATSIRTGSYGYTF. Written as DNA, the CDR3 is TGTGCCACCAGCATTAGGACAGGCTCCTATGGCTACACCTTC.

This clonotype occurred many times. This chain joins TRBV20-1 and TRBJ2-5; D call uncertain. The CDR3 runs to 13 residues. The V end was cut by 2 bases, the J end by 2 bases, with 9 bases between. The germline gives CDR1 DFQATT, CDR2 SNEGSKA (reference sequence). CDR3 sequence: CSARNVGQETQYF. Written as DNA, the CDR3 is TGCAGTGCTAGAAACGTGGGTCAAGAGACCCAGTACTTC.

This clonotype occurred many times. The chain recombines TRBV20-1 with TRBJ2-1; 16 bases map to TRBD2. Looked up from germline, CDR1 is DFQATT and CDR2 is SNEGSKA (reference sequence). CDR3 length: 14 residues. V was clipped by 4 bases and J by 10 bases; unmatched bases: 4. In nucleotides, the CDR3 is TGCAGTGCTACCGGGACTAGCGGGGGGGAGGAGCAGTTCTTC. It specifies CSATGTSGGEEQFF.

The sample holds many counts of this clonotype. V and J are TRBV4-3 and TRBJ2-6, with D perhaps TRBD2 (6 bases). With 0 bases removed from V and 4 bases from J, the gap between germline ends came to 13 bases. The germline gives CDR1 LGHNA, CDR2 YSLEER. This CDR3 contains 17 residues. For the CDR3, the DNA is TGCGCCAGCAGCCAAGATGCTTTCGGGAGAGGGGCCAACGTCCTGACTTTC. Translating it yields CASSQDAFGRGANVLTF.

In its sample, this clonotype was seen many times. This chain connects TRBV7-9 to TRBJ2-7; TRBD2 aligns across 7 bases. CDR1 is SEHNR, CDR2 FQNEAQ, per germline (reference sequence). V lost 3 bases to trimming and J lost 1 base; unmatched junction nucleotides: 6. The CDR3 is 15 residues long. CDR3 bases: TGTGCCAGCAGCTTTCAGCGGGGAGGTTCCTACGAGCAGTACTTC. It specifies CASSFQRGGSYEQYF.

At least ten counts were recorded for this clonotype. The V gene is TRBV4-1, the J gene TRBJ2-1; no clear D gene. CDR1 and CDR2 from the germline V gene are MGHRA and YSYEKL. The CDR3 extends over 12 amino acids. With 1 base removed from V and 8 bases from J, the gap between germline ends came to 6 bases. The CDR3 DNA follows: TGCGCCAGCAGCCAAGTTTATGATGAGCAGTTCTTC. As protein: CASSQVYDEQFF.